This TCR beta chain was captured by sequencing in a study of shared clonotypes between healthy human individuals. V lost 3 bases and J 3 bases, leaving 15 bases between the germline ends. In germline, CDR1 is LNHDA, CDR2 SQIVND (reference sequence). This CDR3 is 16 amino acids long. Sequenced by immunoSEQ multiplex PCR; TCRdb stores in-frame clones only, minus some. The repertoire holds some 1 million clones, with about 75% as singletons. The sequence derives from a young man in good health. The material sequenced was memory CD4+ T cells sorted from blood. Noted subset: CD45RA-negative fraction. The J gene is TRBJ2-1, the V gene TRBV19; TRBD2 might be the D (7 bases). The chain's CDR3 is CASSIARGANYNEQFF. The CDR3 DNA is TGTGCCAGTAGTATCGCCCGGGGGGCTAACTACAATGAGCAGTTCTTC.